Listed here are 28 T cell receptor beta chains from one sample, sequenced in a study of blood T cell repertoires in COVID-19. This table comes from immunoSEQ multiplex PCR, and its TCRdb copy is limited to in-frame clones, with some not included. The sample includes 190,000 or so clones, 86% seen only once; the top ten take more than 4%. The material sequenced was PBMCs or T cells enriched from blood (not recorded which). These receptors were taken from a woman aged 30 to 39 who had been exposed to COVID-19.

The chain is built from TRBV28 and TRBJ1-5, with D maybe TRBD1 (5 bases). CDR1 and CDR2 from the germline V gene are MDHEN and SYDVKM. CDR3 length equals 16 residues. V shed 5 bases and J shed 3 bases, with 17 bases lying between them. The CDR3 sequence is CASSTPLGQNNQPQHF. In DNA form, the CDR3 reads TGTGCCAGCAGTACCCCCCTGGGGCAGAACAATCAGCCCCAGCATTTT.

V gene TRBV19 combines with J gene TRBJ2-3; 8 nucleotides agree with TRBD1. The germline V gene encodes CDR1 LNHDA and CDR2 SQIVND (reference sequence). This CDR3 region has 11 residues. The V and J ends lost 10 bases and 15 bases, in that order; junction bases with no gene match: 12. This CDR3 is CATHFGTGEYF. The CDR3 nucleotides read TGTGCCACTCACTTCGGGACAGGAGAATATTTT.

The chain employs TRBV3-1 (or the pseudogene TRBV3-2) and TRBJ2-3, with 11 bases that match TRBD2. J lost 5 bases, V lost 1 base, and 5 bases had no gene match. Germline CDR1 is LGHDT and CDR2 is YNNKEL (reference sequence). This CDR3 has 16 residues. CDR3 nucleotide sequence: TGTGCCAGCAGCCAAGTAGCGGGGGGGCATGGAGATACGCAGTATTTT. Translating gives CASSQVAGGHGDTQYF.

The chain links TRBV18 to TRBJ1-5; TRBD1 matches at 7 bases. Germline-derived CDR1 and CDR2 are KGHSH and LQKENI. The CDR3 totals 13 residues. The V gene end was trimmed by 9 bases and the J gene end by 2 bases; junction bases not matched to a gene: 4. CDR3 in DNA: TGTGCCAGTACAGGGGTTGGCAATCAGCCCCAGCATTTT. Its protein product is CASTGVGNQPQHF.

The rearrangement joins TRBV11-2 to TRBJ1-5, with D possibly matching TRBD1 (5 bases). Germline CDR1 SGHAT, CDR2 FQNNGV. This CDR3 spans 17 amino acids. V lost 0 bases to trimming and J lost 3 bases, with 15 bases between them. Written as DNA, the CDR3 is TGTGCCAGCAGCTTAGATGCGGCAGGGTTGGTCAATCAGCCCCAGCATTTT. Protein: CASSLDAAGLVNQPQHF. The full variable domain, its missing parts supplied by reference TRBV11-2 and TRBJ1-5, is EAGVAQSPRYKIIEKRQSVAFWCNPISGHATLYWYQQILGQGPKLLIQFQNNGVVDDSQLPKDRFSAERLKGVDSTLKIQPAKLEDSAVYLCASSLDAAGLVNQPQHFGDGTRLSIL.

The chain recombines TRBV12-3 or TRBV12-4 with TRBJ2-3; 9 bases fit TRBD1. This CDR3 has 13 amino acids. V trimming: 9 bases; J trimming: 1 base; junction bases outside the gene matches: 2. CDR3 nucleotides: TGTGCCAGTGACAGGGGGGGCACAGATACGCAGTATTTT. Its protein product is CASDRGGTDTQYF.

This clone was detected many times. The chain employs TRBV12-5 and TRBJ1-6; 7 bases fit TRBD1. The V gene end was trimmed by 6 bases and the J gene end by 9 bases; junction bases not matched to a gene: 17. The CDR3 has 17 amino acids. Germline V gives CDR1 LGHNT, CDR2 FRNRAP. CDR3 sequence reads: CASGLGAGGYIGSPLHF. As DNA, the CDR3 is TGTGCTAGTGGACTCGGGGCAGGGGGGTATATTGGTTCACCCCTCCACTTT.

The rearrangement links TRBV5-5 to TRBJ1-1; TRBD1 agrees at 9 bases. CDR1 is SGHKS and CDR2 is YYEKEE in the germline V gene (reference sequence). V trimming: 3 bases; J trimming: 5 bases; junction bases outside the gene matches: 14. CDR3 size: 17 residues. In DNA form, the CDR3 reads TGTGCCAGCAGCTATAACGTCCCGGGACAGGGAAAGACTGAAGCTTTCTTT. As protein: CASSYNVPGQGKTEAFF.

The chain has TRBV10-3 and TRBJ1-5; no clear D. V lost 0 bases to trimming and J lost 3 bases, with 12 bases between them. The germline V gene has CDR1 ENHRY and CDR2 SYGVKD. This CDR3 spans 16 amino acids. In DNA form, the CDR3 reads TGTGCCATCAGTGAGTCGCGGGGAGGAGACAATCAGCCCCAGCATTTT. This encodes CAISESRGGDNQPQHF.

The genes are TRBV5-1 and TRBJ1-6; D perhaps matches TRBD1 (5 bases). Germline CDR1 and CDR2: SGHRS and YFSETQ. This CDR3 comprises 14 residues. Trimming took 6 bases from V and 8 from J, leaving 15 bases between them. The CDR3: CASTSRVGDSPLHF. CDR3 nucleotides: TGCGCCAGCACATCCAGGGTAGGGGATTCACCCCTCCACTTT. The whole variable domain, filled in from reference TRBV5-1 and TRBJ1-6, reads KAGVTQTPRYLIKTRGQQVTLSCSPISGHRSVSWYQQTPGQGLQFLFEYFSETQRNKGNFPGRFSGRQFSNSRSEMNVSTLELGDSALYLCASTSRVGDSPLHFGNGTRLTVT.

The sample holds one count of this clone. The rearrangement joins TRBV27 to TRBJ2-2; D call uncertain. There are 13 residues in the CDR3. Deletions cut 3 bases from V and 3 bases from J, with 5 bases between. Per the germline V gene, CDR1 is MNHEY and CDR2 is SMNVEV (reference sequence). The CDR3 reads CASSLGDTGELFF. DNA of the CDR3: TGTGCCAGCAGTTTGGGCGACACCGGGGAGCTGTTTTTT.

On this clone: At one boundary the junction diverges from the germline segment, which might be a read error. V usage is TRBV20-1 and J usage is TRBJ2-7; perhaps TRBD1 as D (6 bases). This CDR3 has 10 amino acids. CDR1 and CDR2 from the germline V gene are DFQATT and SNEGSKA (reference sequence). Here the CDR3 DNA reads TGTGACAGGCCCTCCTACGAGCAGTACTTC. As protein: CDRPSYEQYF.

The chain links TRBV28 to TRBJ2-7, with a possible D match to TRBD2 (6 bases). Germline CDR1 reads MDHEN; CDR2 reads SYDVKM. V lost 8 bases and J 0 bases, leaving 11 bases between the germline ends. The CDR3 loop spans 13 amino acids. In DNA, the CDR3 is TGTGCCAGCCTAGGGACTTTCTCCTACGAGCAGTACTTC. Translation gives CASLGTFSYEQYF.

The chain uses TRBV7-2 and TRBJ2-7; D not certain. The CDR3 sequence is 14 residues long. Germline CDR1 reads SGHTA; CDR2 reads FQGNSA. Trimming stripped 1 base from V and 1 base from J, with 8 bases between. The CDR3 nucleotides read TGTGCCAGCAGCTTAGGGGCCTATTCCTACGAGCAGTACTTC. Translation: CASSLGAYSYEQYF. The complete variable domain, with remaining parts taken from reference TRBV7-2 and TRBJ2-7, reads GAGVSQSPSNKVTEKGKDVELRCDPISGHTALYWYRQSLGQGLEFLIYFQGNSAPDKSGLPSDRFSAERTGGSVSTLTIQRTQQEDSAVYLCASSLGAYSYEQYFGPGTRLTVT.

The J gene is TRBJ1-2, the V gene TRBV14, with D perhaps matching TRBD1 (6 bases). Trimming removed 1 base from V and 4 bases from J, with 19 bases in between. The CDR3 covers 17 residues. Germline V gene lookup returns CDR1 SGHDN and CDR2 FVKESK. CDR3 residues: CASSQGPEFAQGYGYTF. The DNA for the CDR3 is TGTGCCAGCAGCCAAGGACCCGAGTTTGCACAGGGCTATGGCTACACCTTC. The entire variable domain, with the rest obtained from reference TRBV14 and TRBJ1-2, is as follows: EAGVTQFPSHSVIEKGQTVTLRCDPISGHDNLYWYRRVMGKEIKFLLHFVKESKQDESGMPNNRFLAERTGGTYSTLKVQPAELEDSGVYFCASSQGPEFAQGYGYTFGSGTRLTVV.

This sequence joins TRBV6-5 and TRBJ2-2; 9 bases are a match to TRBD1. This CDR3 spans 15 amino acids. The ends lost 4 bases at V and 4 bases at J; junction bases unmatched: 4. Germline values: CDR1 MNHEY, CDR2 SVGAGI. The chain's CDR3 is CASSLTGGRTGELFF. The CDR3 DNA follows: TGTGCCAGCAGTTTGACAGGGGGGCGCACCGGGGAGCTGTTTTTT.

V gene TRBV24-1 combines with J gene TRBJ1-5; D is undetermined. This CDR3 region has 13 residues. Germline lookup yields CDR1 KGHDR and CDR2 SFDVKD. Trimming left V 5 bases short and J 2 bases short, with 6 bases between. CDR3 bases: TGTGCCACCAGTGCCCTTGGCAATCAGCCCCAGCATTTT. The encoded protein is CATSALGNQPQHF.

The chain carries TRBV30 and TRBJ1-6, with D unclear. This CDR3 contains 18 residues. Germline V gene sequence: CDR1 GTSNPN, CDR2 SVGIG (reference sequence). Trimming stripped 0 bases from V and 4 bases from J, with 19 bases between. The CDR3 DNA sequence: TGTGCCTGGAGTGTATTTGCGGAACGTAGCTTTTATAATTCACCCCTCCACTTT. This encodes CAWSVFAERSFYNSPLHF.

J is TRBJ2-3 and V is TRBV10-3, with D maybe TRBD1 (6 bases). V was clipped by 11 bases and J by 3 bases, with 18 bases between them. This CDR3 is built from 14 residues. Germline CDR1 and CDR2: ENHRY and SYGVKD. CDR3 region: CASGAGQGTDTQYF. CDR3 DNA: TGTGCCTCAGGAGCCGGGCAGGGGACAGATACGCAGTATTTT.

The chain recombines TRBV28 with TRBJ2-3, with D uncertain. The ends were cut back, 4 bases at V and 1 base at J, with 15 bases in the middle. Germline values: CDR1 MDHEN, CDR2 SYDVKM. The CDR3 is 16 amino acids. This chain's CDR3 is CASSSSPGGGTDTQYF. The DNA of the CDR3 is TGTGCCAGCAGTTCCTCCCCAGGTGGTGGCACAGATACGCAGTATTTT.

The chain recombines TRBV5-1 with TRBJ2-1; maybe TRBD2 (5 bases). The germline gives CDR1 SGHRS, CDR2 YFSETQ. Trimming shortened V by 4 bases and J by 1 base, and 9 bases separated the two germline ends. There are 14 residues in the CDR3. The CDR3 reads CASSGSRSYNEQFF. CDR3 nucleotides: TGCGCCAGCAGCGGGAGTCGATCCTACAATGAGCAGTTCTTC.

The chain carries TRBV10-3 and TRBJ1-1, with 9 positions matching TRBD1. CDR1 is ENHRY and CDR2 is SYGVKD in the germline V gene. V was pared by 4 bases and J by 4 bases, with 16 bases of the junction left unmatched. CDR3 length: 18 amino acids. The CDR3 spells CAISGTSPQTGGSTEAFF. As DNA, the CDR3 is TGTGCCATCAGTGGCACGAGTCCACAGACAGGGGGTTCCACTGAAGCTTTCTTT.

This chain connects TRBV2 to TRBJ2-1; TRBD2 matches at 7 bases. With 5 bases clipped from V and 1 base from J, the junction kept 8 bases outside the gene matches. The germline V gene has CDR1 SNHLY and CDR2 FYNNEI. This CDR3 is built from 16 residues. In DNA form, the CDR3 reads TGTGCCAGCAGTCCCTTACTAGCGTATTCCTACAATGAGCAGTTCTTC. It specifies CASSPLLAYSYNEQFF.

The chain carries TRBV11-2 and TRBJ2-7, with D perhaps matching TRBD2 (6 bases). CDR1 SGHAT and CDR2 FQNNGV come from the germline V gene. The V and J ends lost 5 bases and 0 bases respectively, with 14 bases between them. This CDR3 is 15 amino acids long. The DNA of the CDR3 is TGTGCCAGCAGCGTCGAACGGGGGAGCTCCTACGAGCAGTACTTC. This translates into CASSVERGSSYEQYF.

V is TRBV11-3 and J is TRBJ1-3; no clear D. CDR3 size: 13 residues. With 5 bases removed from V and 4 bases from J, the gap between germline ends came to 9 bases. The germline gives CDR1 SGHNT, CDR2 YENEEA. The CDR3 DNA is TGTGCCAGCAGCAACCGCGAGGGAAACACCATATATTTT. It yields the protein CASSNREGNTIYF.

The chain links TRBV27 to TRBJ2-7; a possible D gene is TRBD1 (6 bases). V was trimmed by 5 bases and J by 2 bases, leaving 13 bases between them. Germline assignment: CDR1 MNHEY and CDR2 SMNVEV (reference sequence). CDR3 length: 14 residues. CDR3: CASSESTGTYEQYF. DNA of the CDR3: TGTGCCAGCAGTGAATCGACAGGTACCTACGAGCAGTACTTC.

The chain is built from TRBV29-1 and TRBJ1-1, with D possibly matching TRBD1 (6 bases). The germline CDR1 and CDR2 sequences are SQVTM and ANQGSEA. This CDR3 spans 15 amino acids. Trimming took 8 bases from V and 5 from J, leaving 24 bases between them. CDR3 DNA sequence: TGCAGCACGCCGAGATCAAACAGGGTCGGGACTGAAGCTTTCTTT. It codes for CSTPRSNRVGTEAFF.

As DNA, the CDR3 is TGTGCCACCAGCAGAGATCCCCAGGAGCCCCAGCATTTT. Residues: CATSRDPQEPQHF. The chain has TRBV15 and TRBJ1-5; no clear D gene. The length of the CDR3 is 13 residues. CDR1 is LNHNV, CDR2 YYDKDF, per germline (reference sequence). V lost 0 bases, J lost 8 bases, and 8 bases lay in between.